This TCR beta chain was profiled in a study of T cells in Graves' hyperthyroidism and ophthalmopathy. Deletions cut 8 bases from V and 3 bases from J, with 16 bases between. There are 14 residues in the CDR3. The germline V gene has CDR1 MNHEY and CDR2 SMNVEV (reference sequence). Stable Graves' hyperthyroidism denoted no ophthalmopathy progression over 18 months. Not enrolled were patients with uncontrolled infection, other autoimmune disease, pregnancy or lactation. This clonotype was counted at least ten times. The antigen is unknown. Study findings and constraints: The model's output predicted ophthalmopathy at a median of roughly seven months prior to onset.

RNA transcripts gave rise to amplified TCR beta CDR3 regions. Carried out on the TCR CDR3, a first-round RT-PCR used the HTBI primer set. TCRdb reprocessed the multiplex PCR reads via MiXCR and lists one record per CDR3 protein. The sample gives a few hundred thousand distinct CDR3 sequences, 46% of which show up once; more than 7% is in the top ten. The receptor was isolated from a woman younger than 30 with Graves' hyperthyroidism. The chain employs TRBV27 and TRBJ1-1, with D possibly TRBD1 on 5 matching bases. The sequencing sample was made of peripheral blood or thyroid tissue (not recorded which). Written as DNA, the CDR3 is TGTGCCAGCCGTAGCAGGGATTCTGACACTGAAGCTTTCTTT. Translated: CASRSRDSDTEAFF.